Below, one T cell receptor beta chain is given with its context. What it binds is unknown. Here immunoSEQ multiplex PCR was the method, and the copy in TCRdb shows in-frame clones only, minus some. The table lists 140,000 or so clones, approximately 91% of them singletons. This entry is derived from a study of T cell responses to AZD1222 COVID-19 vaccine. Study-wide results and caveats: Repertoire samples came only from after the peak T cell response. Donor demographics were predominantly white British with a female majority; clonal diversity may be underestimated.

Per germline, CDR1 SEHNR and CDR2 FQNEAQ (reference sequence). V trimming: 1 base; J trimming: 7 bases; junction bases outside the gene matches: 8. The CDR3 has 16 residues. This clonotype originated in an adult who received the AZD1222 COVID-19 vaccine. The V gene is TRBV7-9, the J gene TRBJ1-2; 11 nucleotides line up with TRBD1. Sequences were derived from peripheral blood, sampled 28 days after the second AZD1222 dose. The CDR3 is CASSLGVGQGALGYTF. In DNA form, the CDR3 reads TGTGCCAGCAGCTTAGGGGTTGGACAGGGGGCTCTTGGCTACACCTTC.